Below are 31 T cell receptor beta chains sequenced from a single sample in a study of blood T cells in healthy people across ages. A second PCR of about 6 to 11 cycles used a sample-barcoded 5' primer and a J-beta primer mix. TCRdb reprocessed the 5' RACE reads via MiXCR and lists one record per CDR3 protein. This table holds about 930,000 distinct CDR3 sequences, approximately 32% found once. These data were also filed under a second study, of T cells of mothers and their children.

The sequenced sample consisted of blood. These receptors originate from a woman aged 40 to 55 in good health.

The rearrangement joins TRBV20-1 to TRBJ1-6; a possible D gene is TRBD1 (5 bases). The CDR3 is 17 residues long. Germline-derived CDR1 and CDR2 are DFQATT and SNEGSKA (reference sequence). V gave up 6 bases and J gave up 0 bases, with 18 bases separating them. The CDR3 protein is CSARIGGTSSYNSPLHF. DNA for the CDR3: TGCAGTGCCCGAATTGGGGGGACCAGCTCCTATAATTCACCCCTCCACTTT.

This clonotype was recorded at least ten times. The gene calls are TRBV20-1 and TRBJ2-1, with 7 bases fitting TRBD1. The CDR3 runs 14 residues. Trimming cost V 7 bases and J 5 bases; bases outside gene matches: 11. Germline loops: CDR1 DFQATT, CDR2 SNEGSKA (reference sequence). The DNA for the CDR3 is TGCAGTGGGTCAGATGGACAGGTAAACAATGAGCAGTTCTTC. Protein: CSGSDGQVNNEQFF.

This clonotype was seen many times. This sequence joins TRBV7-9 and TRBJ2-1, with TRBD2 as a possible D gene (6 bases). The V end lost 3 bases, the J end lost 4 bases, and 10 bases lay between the germline ends. This CDR3 contains 14 residues. In germline, CDR1 is SEHNR, CDR2 FQNEAQ (reference sequence). CDR3 bases: TGTGCCAGCAGCTTCGGCGGGGTATACAATGAGCAGTTCTTC. It translates to CASSFGGVYNEQFF.

Notes on this clonotype: Compared with germline, one end of the junction differs, possibly owing to a read error. The chain is built from TRBV14 and TRBJ2-6, with D perhaps matching TRBD1 (5 bases). The CDR3 contains 17 residues. From germline, CDR1 is SGHDN and CDR2 FVKESK. The CDR3 sequence is CASSQLRAFSGANVQTF. CDR3 coding DNA: TGTGCCAGCAGCCAACTGAGAGCCTTCTCTGGGGCCAACGTCCAGACTTTC.

This clonotype was recorded at least ten times. V usage is TRBV7-3 and J usage is TRBJ2-1; tentative D call: TRBD2 (6 bases). Germline V lookup: CDR1 SGHTA, CDR2 FQGTGA. Trimming left V 2 bases short and J 5 bases short, with 10 bases between. The CDR3 sequence is 14 residues long. The CDR3 region has the DNA TGTGCCAGCAGCTTATCGACTAGGAACAATGAGCAGTTCTTC. Translated, it gives CASSLSTRNNEQFF.

V gene TRBV4-3 combines with J gene TRBJ2-1; a possible D gene is TRBD2 (5 bases). Germline V lookup: CDR1 LGHNA, CDR2 YSLEER. V lost 1 base and J lost 0, with 10 bases in between. The CDR3 runs 16 residues. CDR3 in amino acids: CASSQGESHSYNEQFF. CDR3 DNA: TGCGCCAGCAGCCAAGGGGAGAGTCACTCCTACAATGAGCAGTTCTTC.

This rearrangement joins TRBV7-2 to TRBJ2-7; 9 bases agree with TRBD1. The CDR3 is 15 amino acids. V gave up 7 bases and J gave up 6 bases; unmatched junction bases: 13. The germline V gene has CDR1 SGHTA and CDR2 FQGNSA. The chain's CDR3 is CASKPGGQGGTEQYF. The CDR3 bases are TGTGCCAGCAAACCGGGGGGACAGGGAGGAACCGAGCAGTACTTC.

This clonotype was counted between two and nine times. CDR3 nucleotides: TGTGCCAGCTCACAACAACAACCTAACACTGAAGCTTTCTTT. Its protein product is CASSQQQPNTEAFF. The V and J genes are TRBV18 and TRBJ1-1; D gene unclear. Germline loops: CDR1 KGHSH, CDR2 LQKENI. This CDR3 contains 14 residues. The V and J ends lost 4 bases and 2 bases respectively, with 11 bases between them.

In regard to this clonotype: This may be a read error, as it is one base from a much larger clone. The chain employs TRBV7-9 and TRBJ2-7; no clear D gene. Germline V gene lookup returns CDR1 SEHNR and CDR2 FQNEAQ (reference sequence). V was clipped by 2 bases and J by 6 bases, with 17 bases between them. There are 15 residues in the CDR3. CDR3 DNA: TGTGCCAGCAGCTTATCGTCGCAGGTTTTCGCCGAGCAGTACTTC. Protein sequence: CASSLSSQVFAEQYF.

In this sample, this clonotype turned up a few times. The rearrangement links TRBV4-1 to TRBJ1-5; D remains ambiguous. From germline, CDR1 is MGHRA and CDR2 YSYEKL. Between the trimmed V and J ends, which lost 1 base and 6 bases, there was a span of 7 bases. The CDR3 consists of 13 residues. The CDR3 DNA sequence: TGCGCCAGCAGCCAAGGTAGCGGTCAGCCCCAGCATTTT. It codes for CASSQGSGQPQHF.

This clonotype has at least ten counts. The chain employs TRBV12-3 or TRBV12-4 and TRBJ1-5; possibly TRBD1 for D (5 bases). The V and J ends lost 2 bases and 3 bases respectively, with 8 bases between them. CDR3 length: 14 residues. The CDR3 protein is CASSLSGYNQPQHF. As DNA, the CDR3 is TGTGCCAGCAGTTTATCAGGGTACAATCAGCCCCAGCATTTT.

For this clonotype: A much larger clonotype is one base distant, so this may be a read error. The chain recombines TRBV7-2 with TRBJ2-5; 9 positions match TRBD2. The CDR3 extends over 16 amino acids. From germline, CDR1 is SGHTA and CDR2 FQGNSA. CDR3: CVSSLGASGGKETQYF. CDR3 sequence (DNA): TGTGTCAGCAGCTTAGGGGCCAGCGGGGGGAAAGAGACCCAGTACTTC.

About this clonotype: It may be a read error: a sequence one base away is much more abundant. CDR3 nucleotides: TGTGCCAGCAACCAACTAGCGGGAGTCTCCTACGAGCAGTACTTC. Translation: CASNQLAGVSYEQYF. V usage is TRBV14 and J usage is TRBJ2-7; 11 nucleotides match TRBD2. Germline V CDR1 and CDR2: SGHDN, FVKESK. The CDR3 covers 15 residues.

This clonotype was seen a few times. The J gene is TRBJ2-7, the V gene TRBV6-1; D uncertain. Trimming stripped 1 base from V and 1 base from J, with 8 bases between. Germline-derived CDR1 and CDR2 are MNHNS and SASEGT. The CDR3 is 14 residues long. The chain's CDR3 is CASSEGPPSYEQYF. CDR3 sequence (DNA): TGTGCCAGCAGTGAAGGTCCGCCATCCTACGAGCAGTACTTC.

This clonotype was recorded many times. The chain couples TRBV29-1 to TRBJ2-7; TRBD1 aligns across 7 bases. The ends lost 7 bases at V and 2 bases at J; junction bases unmatched: 11. Germline CDR1 reads SQVTM; CDR2 reads ANQGSEA. The CDR3 contains 14 residues. CDR3 sequence: CSAQGVTDTYEQYF. CDR3 coding DNA: TGCAGCGCCCAGGGGGTGACGGATACCTACGAGCAGTACTTC.

This chain links TRBV7-2 with TRBJ2-7, with 7 positions matching TRBD1. The CDR3 has 14 residues. Germline V gene sequence: CDR1 SGHTA, CDR2 FQGNSA. V was clipped by 5 bases and J by 0 bases; unmatched bases: 4. CDR3 DNA: TGTGCCAGCAGCCAGACAGGGCGCTCCTACGAGCAGTACTTC. Translating gives CASSQTGRSYEQYF.

CDR3 bases: TGTGCCAGCAGCCTCCGACAGGGGAATGAGCCCCAGCATTTT. Translating it yields CASSLRQGNEPQHF. V gene TRBV7-2 combines with J gene TRBJ1-5, with 8 bases matching TRBD1. The CDR3 runs to 14 residues. V shed 5 bases, J shed 8 bases, and the junction held 8 bases outside the gene matches. Germline CDR1 SGHTA, CDR2 FQGNSA.

With regard to this clonotype: At one end, the junction sequence differs from germline, possibly due to a read error. The chain uses TRBV29-1 and TRBJ1-1; 9 bases are a match to TRBD1. CDR1 SQVTM and CDR2 ANQGSEA come from the germline V gene. This CDR3 spans 15 amino acids. The CDR3 nucleotides read TGCAGCGTCCGCGGTGGGACAGGGTCAAACACTGCAGCTTTCTTT. This codes for CSVRGGTGSNTAAFF. The complete variable domain, with remaining parts taken from reference TRBV29-1 and TRBJ1-1, reads SAVISQKPSRDICQRGTSLTIQCQVDSQVTMMFWYRQQPGQSLTLIATANQGSEATYESGFVIDKFPISRPNLTFSTLTVSNMSPEDSSIYLCSVRGGTGSNTAAFFGQGTRLTVV.

In its sample, this clonotype was seen once. The genes are TRBV5-6 and TRBJ2-7; D unresolved. The CDR3 consists of 13 residues. Germline CDR1 is SGHDT and CDR2 is YYEEEE. The V end was cut by 2 bases, the J end by 3 bases, with 9 bases between. DNA of the CDR3: TGTGCCAGCAGCTTCGTAGGGAACTACGAGCAGTACTTC. Translation: CASSFVGNYEQYF.

The chain employs TRBV28 and TRBJ2-7, with a weak D call TRBD2 (5 bases). CDR3 length: 14 residues. V was shortened by 5 bases and J by 1 base, with 12 bases between the two germline ends. CDR1 and CDR2 (germline): MDHEN, SYDVKM. The DNA of the CDR3 is TGTGCCAGCAGTGCCAGGCTAGCATCCTACGAGCAGTACTTC. Translation gives CASSARLASYEQYF.

This clonotype occurred a few times. The chain has TRBV6-1 and TRBJ1-1, with D unclear. Trimming shortened V by 6 bases and J by 6 bases, and 17 bases separated the two germline ends. Looked up from germline, CDR1 is MNHNS and CDR2 is SASEGT. There are 14 residues in the CDR3. The CDR3 region is CASSDRRGKAEAFF. CDR3 bases: TGTGCCAGCAGCGATAGACGGGGAAAGGCTGAAGCTTTCTTT.

The chain links TRBV2 to TRBJ2-5; the D gene is possibly TRBD2 (6 bases). The CDR3 covers 14 residues. From germline, CDR1 is SNHLY and CDR2 FYNNEI. Trimming removed 0 bases from V and 4 bases from J, with 9 bases in between. The CDR3 DNA reads TGTGCCAGCAGTGAAGCGCCCGGGGGAGAGACCCAGTACTTC. It translates to CASSEAPGGETQYF.

A note on this clonotype: A single base separates this from a much larger clone, so it may be a read error. J is TRBJ2-3 and V is TRBV9, with TRBD2 matching over 9 bases. The CDR3 length is 16 residues. Germline CDR1 and CDR2: SGDLS and YYNGEE. The CDR3 sequence is CAGSVGTSRSTDTQYF. The CDR3 DNA sequence: TGTGCCGGCAGCGTAGGGACTAGCAGATCCACAGATACGCAGTATTTT. Based on the CDR3 plus reference TRBV9 and TRBJ2-3, the full variable domain is DSGVTQTPKHLITATGQRVTLRCSPRSGDLSVYWYQQSLDQGLQFLIQYYNGEERAKGNILERFSAQQFPDLHSELNLSSLELGDSALYFCAGSVGTSRSTDTQYFGPGTRLTVL.

This clonotype was detected a few times. The V and J genes are TRBV2 and TRBJ2-7; D gene ambiguous. The V and J ends lost 8 bases and 2 bases respectively, with 13 bases between them. CDR3 length equals 13 residues. Germline CDR1 SNHLY, CDR2 FYNNEI. In DNA, the CDR3 is TGTGCCAGCCGAGGCCCAGGACCCTACGAGCAGTACTTC. Its protein product is CASRGPGPYEQYF. Full variable domain (missing parts from reference TRBV2 and TRBJ2-7): EPEVTQTPSHQVTQMGQEVILRCVPISNHLYFYWYRQILGQKVEFLVSFYNNEISEKSEIFDDQFSVERPDGSNFTLKIRSTKLEDSAMYFCASRGPGPYEQYFGPGTRLTVT.

This clonotype turned up a few times. The V and J genes are TRBV12-3 or TRBV12-4 and TRBJ1-2, with D possibly TRBD1 on 5 matching bases. The germline V and J ends were trimmed by 3 bases and 8 bases, with 19 bases remaining between them. The CDR3 sequence is 15 residues long. This CDR3 reads CASSLSNRDGQGYTF. In DNA form, the CDR3 reads TGTGCCAGCAGTTTGTCAAACCGGGACGGCCAAGGCTACACCTTC.

The sample holds a few counts of this clonotype. The gene calls are TRBV7-6 and TRBJ1-6, with TRBD1 identical over 8 bases. With 4 bases clipped from V and 6 bases from J, the junction kept 5 bases outside the gene matches. The CDR3 covers 15 residues. Germline values: CDR1 SGHVS, CDR2 FNYEAQ. CDR3 sequence reads: CASSSRQGPNSPLHF. The CDR3 DNA is TGTGCCAGCAGCTCCAGACAGGGGCCTAATTCACCCCTCCACTTT.

This clonotype was counted a few times. In nucleotides, the CDR3 is TGTGCCAGCAGTACCCCACTAGCGGGGAGCTACAATGAGCAGTTCTTC. Protein sequence: CASSTPLAGSYNEQFF. V usage is TRBV28 and J usage is TRBJ2-1; 10 nucleotides agree with TRBD2. The length of the CDR3 is 16 residues. V lost 5 bases and J lost 3; bases outside the gene matches: 7. CDR1 is MDHEN, CDR2 SYDVKM, per germline.

Remarks on this clonotype: A much larger clone is a single base away; this may be a read error. No conserved phenylalanine or tryptophan ends this CDR3, so it is likely a read error. The gene calls are TRBV10-2 and TRBJ2-1, with D maybe TRBD2 (6 bases). CDR3 length: 12 residues. Germline CDR1 and CDR2: WSHSY and SAAADI. The germline V and J ends were trimmed by 3 bases and 7 bases, with 7 bases remaining between them. The CDR3 DNA sequence: TGCGCCAGCAGTGATGGAGGGAATGAGCAGTTCTGC. Residues: CASSDGGNEQFC.

This clonotype was observed many times. The junction and the germline gene differ at one end; a read error may be behind it. V gene TRBV2 combines with J gene TRBJ1-1; TRBD1 might be the D (5 bases). The CDR3 extends over 12 amino acids. CDR1 and CDR2 (germline): SNHLY, FYNNEI. CDR3 coding DNA: TGTGCCGGCAGGGTTCTCAACCGGGGTGCTTTCTTT. Translating gives CAGRVLNRGAFF.

The chain has TRBV29-1 and TRBJ1-1; D gene unclear. This CDR3 comprises 12 residues. Germline V gene sequence: CDR1 SQVTM, CDR2 ANQGSEA. V was trimmed by 5 bases and J by 0 bases, leaving 7 bases between them. The CDR3 DNA reads as TGCAGCGTTCCCGACATGAACACTGAAGCTTTCTTT. Translation: CSVPDMNTEAFF.

This clonotype was seen a handful of times. Just one base apart from a much larger clone, this may be a read error. V and J are TRBV7-7 and TRBJ2-5, with D tentatively TRBD1 (7 bases). The CDR3 consists of 13 residues. Germline V gene lookup returns CDR1 SSHAT and CDR2 FNYEAQ (reference sequence). The CDR3 DNA reads as TGTGCTAGCAGCTCGACAGGGAGGGAGACCCAGTACTTC. It is translated as CASSSTGRETQYF. Based on the CDR3 plus reference TRBV7-7 and TRBJ2-5, the full variable domain is GAGVSQSPRYKVTKRGQDVTLRCDPISSHATLYWYQQALGQGPEFLTYFNYEAQPDKSGLPSDRFSAERPEGSISTLTIQRTEQRDSAMYRCASSSTGRETQYFGPGTRLLVL.